Described below is a single T cell receptor beta chain sequence and its context. This record belongs to a study of control samples from healthy donors and cancer patients. Germline-derived CDR1 and CDR2 are SGHNT and YYREEE (reference sequence). There are 16 residues in the CDR3. The V and J ends lost 1 base and 0 bases respectively, with 13 bases between them. Measured with immunoSEQ multiplex PCR; TCRdb has only the in-frame clones, and not every one. This sample carries about 140,000 clones, around 90% of them seen once, and the ten largest clones take approximately 7%. The specimen sequenced was blood. The sequence was collected from a man between 18 and 29 years old in good health. The chain couples TRBV5-4 to TRBJ1-2; D uncertain. CDR3 bases: TGTGCCAGCAGCTTGTGGTCAGCCTCGTCTAACTATGGCTACACCTTC. Translated: CASSLWSASSNYGYTF.